The 5 T cell receptor beta chains given below trace back to one sample, sequenced in a study of human T cells and chemical hapten exposure. As for time point: patch test 3, about 24 weeks after DPC sensitization. Treatment noted: therapeutic diphenylcyclopropenone sensitization with weekly scalp DPC. TCRdb processed the RACE reads anew with MiXCR; each CDR3 protein has one entry. Found here are roughly 100,000 distinct CDR3 sequences, under 35% of them singletons; the top ten hold roughly 2.5%. The specimen comprised whole blood, sampled in connection with sensitization to the hapten diphenylcyclopropenone (DPC). The receptors were gathered from a man aged 35 to 55 with alopecia areata. Some clones in this sample may be carry-over from other donors' samples.

The chain employs TRBV3-1 and TRBJ1-2; no clear D gene. V was trimmed by 0 bases and J by 4 bases, leaving 9 bases between them. Germline V gives CDR1 LGHDT, CDR2 YNNKEL (reference sequence). This CDR3 has 14 residues. CDR3 loop: CASSQDRGFYGYTF. The DNA for the CDR3 is TGTGCCAGCAGCCAAGATCGAGGGTTCTATGGCTACACCTTC.

This rearrangement joins TRBV7-2 to TRBJ1-2; 8 bases are shared with TRBD1. Losses at the gene ends were 5 bases for V and 2 bases for J; bases not matched to a gene: 7. The length of the CDR3 is 15 residues. Germline V gene data show CDR1 as SGHTA and CDR2 as FQGNSA. The CDR3 DNA sequence: TGTGCCAGCAGCACCAGGACAGGGTCGAACTATGGCTACACCTTC. Amino acids: CASSTRTGSNYGYTF. The complete variable domain, with remaining parts taken from reference TRBV7-2 and TRBJ1-2, reads GAGVSQSPSNKVTEKGKDVELRCDPISGHTALYWYRQSLGQGLEFLIYFQGNSAPDKSGLPSDRFSAERTGGSVSTLTIQRTQQEDSAVYLCASSTRTGSNYGYTFGSGTRLTVV.

This clonotype has a handful of counts. The chain is built from TRBV24-1 and TRBJ2-5; TRBD2 matches at 8 bases. The germline V gene encodes CDR1 KGHDR and CDR2 SFDVKD. Germline trimming cut 4 bases from V and 2 bases from J; bases unmatched to any gene: 2. The CDR3 loop spans 14 amino acids. CDR3 residues: CATSDPSGQETQYF. In nucleotides, the CDR3 is TGTGCCACCAGTGACCCTAGCGGGCAAGAGACCCAGTACTTC.

V usage is TRBV12-3 or TRBV12-4 and J usage is TRBJ2-7, with TRBD2 as a possible D gene (6 bases). This CDR3 comprises 14 residues. V was cut by 6 bases and J by 1 base, with 13 bases left in between. The CDR3 loop reads CASSLPGTSYEQYV. Written as DNA, the CDR3 is TGTGCCAGCAGCCTCCCCGGGACTTCCTACGAGCAGTACGTC.

This clonotype has just a few counts. The rearrangement links TRBV11-2 to TRBJ2-2; TRBD1 matches at 9 bases. The J segment lost 2 bases and the V segment lost 7 bases, leaving 5 bases of the junction unmatched. Germline CDR1 reads SGHAT; CDR2 reads FQNNGV. This CDR3 comprises 15 residues. The CDR3 loop reads CASNRDRVNTGELFF. The CDR3 DNA follows: TGTGCCAGCAACAGGGACAGGGTTAACACCGGGGAGCTGTTTTTT.